The 3 T cell receptor beta chains in this list originate from one sample, sequenced in a study of metastatic and nonmetastatic thyroid tumors. No patient had received any treatment before thyroid surgery. TCRdb re-processed the PCR reads through MiXCR. The table has more than 40,000 clones, 20% to 25% seen once. Material: tumor tissue. The receptor source for this set is a female donor with papillary thyroid cancer or a benign thyroid nodule (not recorded which). Some clones in this sample may be carry-over from other donors' samples.

J is TRBJ2-5 and V is TRBV5-1; possible D gene TRBD2, 6 bases. Trimming took 2 bases from V and 2 from J, leaving 10 bases between them. The CDR3 has 14 residues. Germline CDR1 SGHRS, CDR2 YFSETQ. CDR3 amino acids: CASSFRREQETQYF. In nucleotides, the CDR3 is TGCGCCAGCAGCTTCCGGCGGGAACAAGAGACCCAGTACTTC.

Within the sample, this clone is medium-sized. The J gene is TRBJ2-3, the V gene TRBV13, with D perhaps matching TRBD2 (6 bases). The CDR3 sequence is 15 residues long. Per germline, CDR1 PRHDT and CDR2 FYEKMQ (reference sequence). The germline V and J ends were trimmed by 3 bases and 4 bases, with 14 bases remaining between them. CDR3 amino acids: CASSFSQRVPDTQYF. As DNA, the CDR3 is TGTGCCAGCAGCTTTTCCCAGCGGGTCCCAGATACGCAGTATTTT.

By share of the sample, this clone is medium-sized. V is TRBV2 and J is TRBJ1-6; a weak D match, TRBD1 (6 bases). The CDR3 length is 15 residues. In germline, CDR1 is SNHLY, CDR2 FYNNEI. The V end was cut by 5 bases, the J end by 7 bases, with 15 bases between. CDR3 protein: CASSTRGALNSPLHF. CDR3 sequence (DNA): TGTGCCAGCAGTACCCGGGGGGCCTTGAATTCACCCCTCCACTTT.